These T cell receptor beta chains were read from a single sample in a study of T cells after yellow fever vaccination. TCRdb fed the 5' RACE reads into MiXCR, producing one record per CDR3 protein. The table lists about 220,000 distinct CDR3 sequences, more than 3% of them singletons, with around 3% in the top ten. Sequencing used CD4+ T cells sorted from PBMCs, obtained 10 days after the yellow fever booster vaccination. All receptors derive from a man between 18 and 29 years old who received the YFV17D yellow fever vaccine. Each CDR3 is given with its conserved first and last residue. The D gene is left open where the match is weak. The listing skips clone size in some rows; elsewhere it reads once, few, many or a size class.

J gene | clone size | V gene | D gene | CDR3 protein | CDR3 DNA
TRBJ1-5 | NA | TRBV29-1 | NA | CSVQRAANQPQHF | TGCAGCGTACAGAGGGCGGCAAATCAGCCCCAGCATTTT
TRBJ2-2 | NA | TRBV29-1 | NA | CSAFHGELFF | TGCAGCGCCTTTCACGGGGAGCTGTTTTTT
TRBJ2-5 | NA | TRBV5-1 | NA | CASSFLYGIQETQYF | TGCGCCAGCAGCTTTTTATACGGTATCCAAGAGACCCAGTACTTC
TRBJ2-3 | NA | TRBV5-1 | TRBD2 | CSSSGEGADTQYF | TGCTCCAGCAGCGGGGAGGGCGCAGATACGCAGTATTTT
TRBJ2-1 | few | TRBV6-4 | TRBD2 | CASSPGTSGGKFF | TGTGCCAGCAGTCCCGGGACTAGCGGGGGAAAGTTCTTC
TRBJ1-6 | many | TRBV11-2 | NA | CASSPRLTVYNSPLHF | TGTGCCAGCAGCCCCCGCCTGACAGTATATAATTCACCCCTCCACTTT
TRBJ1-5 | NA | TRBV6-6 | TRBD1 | CASIGRTGEPQHF | TGTGCCAGCATTGGACGGACAGGTGAGCCCCAGCATTTT
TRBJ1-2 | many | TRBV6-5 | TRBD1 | CASSPRTGEDGYTF | TGTGCCAGCAGTCCTCGGACAGGGGAGGATGGCTACACCTTC
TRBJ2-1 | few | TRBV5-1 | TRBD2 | CASSVPYSGANEQFF | TGCGCCAGCAGCGTCCCGTATAGCGGGGCTAATGAGCAGTTCTTC
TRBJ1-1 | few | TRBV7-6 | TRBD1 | CASSSTGVTEAFF | TGTGCCAGCAGCTCGACAGGGGTCACTGAAGCTTTCTTT
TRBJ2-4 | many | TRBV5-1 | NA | CASSLVPGSGNIQYF | TGCGCCAGCAGCTTGGTTCCAGGGAGTGGGAACATTCAGTACTTC
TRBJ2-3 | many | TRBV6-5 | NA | CASSPQGKGIDTQYF | TGTGCCAGCAGTCCTCAGGGAAAGGGCATAGATACGCAGTATTTT
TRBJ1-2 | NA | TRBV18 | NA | CASSPPGTVNYGYTF | TGTGCCAGCTCACCGCCCGGTACAGTTAACTATGGCTACACCTTC
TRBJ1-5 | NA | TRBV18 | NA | CASSPRENSNQPQHF | TGTGCCAGCTCACCACGGGAAAATAGCAATCAGCCCCAGCATTTT
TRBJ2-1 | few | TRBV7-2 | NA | CASSSRQSERYNEQFF | TGTGCCAGCAGCAGCCGACAGAGCGAACGCTACAATGAGCAGTTCTTC
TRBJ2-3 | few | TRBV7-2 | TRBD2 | CASSFRRPGLVRDTQYF | TGTGCCAGCAGCTTTAGGCGACCGGGACTAGTACGCGATACGCAGTATTTT